The rows below give T cell receptor beta chains drawn from one sample of a study of T-cell reconstitution after alpha-beta-depleted transplantation in children. MiXCR, applied by TCRdb to the PCR reads, yields one record per CDR3 protein. Counted here are approximately 300,000 distinct CDR3 sequences, 9.5% to 13% occurring once; the ten biggest clones make up 23%. The sequenced sample was peripheral blood, obtained 180 days after TCRalphabeta/CD19-depleted stem cell transplant. These receptors all stem from a male patient between 2 and 10 years old who had a stem cell transplant for chronic granulomatous disease, so the T cells may come from the graft donor. The conserved cysteine and the conserved F or W are not part of the CDR3 here. Part of the rows lack a size; the others show once, few, many or a class for expanded clones.

J gene: TRBJ2-7
V gene: TRBV10-3
clone size: many
CDR3 protein: AISSMAGGINEQY

J gene: TRBJ2-1
V gene: TRBV7-9
clone size: .
CDR3 protein: ASSGGGLAVHNEQF

J gene: TRBJ1-6
V gene: TRBV9
clone size: few
CDR3 protein: ASSAGRGYNSPLH

J gene: TRBJ2-7
V gene: TRBV27
clone size: many
CDR3 protein: ASSSPWGPAEQY

J gene: TRBJ2-3
V gene: TRBV28
clone size: many
CDR3 protein: ASSFSAGAGTDTQY

J gene: TRBJ2-6
V gene: TRBV7-6
clone size: many
CDR3 protein: ARSSGANVLT

J gene: TRBJ2-3
V gene: TRBV28
clone size: many
CDR3 protein: ASTNRGPAPTDTQY

J gene: TRBJ1-4
V gene: TRBV15
clone size: many
CDR3 protein: ATSREGRNQELF

J gene: TRBJ2-3
V gene: TRBV25-1
clone size: many
CDR3 protein: ASSLSGGAIDTQY

J gene: TRBJ2-1
V gene: TRBV28
clone size: many
CDR3 protein: ASSYSGSSNEQF